This passage covers 29 T cell receptor beta chains from one sample sequenced in a study of cytomegalovirus exposure and HLA in healthy donors. Researchers ran the PCR with 60 Vbeta and 13 Jbeta primers. TCRdb keeps only in-frame clones here, not all; method: immunoSEQ multiplex PCR. Counted here are approximately 150,000 clones, roughly four fifths occurring once; the ten biggest clones make up 13%. Input material: PBMCs. These receptors were collected from a woman between 50 and 59 years old in good health and CMV-seronegative.

Only one count was recorded for this clone. The gene calls are TRBV25-1 and TRBJ1-1, with D unclear. This CDR3 is built from 13 residues. CDR1 and CDR2 from the germline V gene are MGHDK and SYGVNS. The V end was cut by 5 bases, the J end by 10 bases, with 17 bases between. The CDR3 coding sequence is TGTGCCAGCAGTAATTCCCAGGTGTACGTAGCTTTCTTT. It is translated as CASSNSQVYVAFF.

This sequence joins TRBV6-1 and TRBJ1-2; no definite D call. The CDR3 extends over 12 amino acids. Trimming took off 7 bases at V and 7 bases at J, with 13 bases between the two ends. The germline V gene encodes CDR1 MNHNS and CDR2 SASEGT. In DNA form, the CDR3 reads TGTGCCAGCAACGAGGGCAGGTCTGGCTACACCTTC. Translated: CASNEGRSGYTF.

This clone appeared a single time. The V and J genes are TRBV2 and TRBJ1-1; D unresolved. CDR1 and CDR2 from the germline V gene are SNHLY and FYNNEI. V shed 5 bases and J shed 3 bases, with 16 bases lying between them. The CDR3 is made up of 15 amino acids. The CDR3 sequence: CASSPRGGGDTEAFF. CDR3 DNA: TGTGCCAGCAGTCCTCGGGGAGGCGGGGACACTGAAGCTTTCTTT.

The chain combines TRBV7-2 with TRBJ2-1; TRBD1 might be the D (7 bases). Germline V lookup: CDR1 SGHTA, CDR2 FQGNSA. V was shortened by 5 bases and J by 7 bases, with 15 bases between the two germline ends. There are 14 residues in the CDR3. This CDR3 is CASSLGPGGNEQFF. The DNA of the CDR3 is TGTGCCAGCAGCCTGGGTCCAGGGGGGAATGAGCAGTTCTTC.

The rearrangement uses TRBV9 and TRBJ2-5, with 13 bases identical to TRBD2. With 4 bases clipped from V and 5 bases from J, the junction kept 23 bases outside the gene matches. This CDR3 contains 21 residues. Per germline, CDR1 SGDLS and CDR2 YYNGEE. The DNA of the CDR3 is TGTGCCAGCAGCCCTCGCATCTCCCAGGCTCGGACTAGCGGGAGTTTGGAGACCCAGTACTTC. This sequence encodes CASSPRISQARTSGSLETQYF.

The CDR3 DNA is TGTGCCAGCAGCTTATCTAGCGGGGTAGGAAATGAGCAGTTCTTC. Protein sequence: CASSLSSGVGNEQFF. This chain connects TRBV7-3 to TRBJ2-1; 9 bases map to TRBD2. CDR1 and CDR2 (germline): SGHTA, FQGTGA. V was clipped by 2 bases and J by 7 bases; unmatched bases: 6. The CDR3 sequence is 15 residues long.

This chain uses TRBV15 with TRBJ1-1, with D perhaps TRBD1 (6 bases). The V gene's germline CDR1 is LNHNV and CDR2 YYDKDF (reference sequence). The germline V and J ends were trimmed by 1 base and 3 bases, with 15 bases remaining between them. This CDR3 is built from 16 residues. CDR3 region: CATSRGFTGLDTEAFF. DNA for the CDR3: TGTGCCACCAGCAGAGGGTTCACAGGGTTGGACACTGAAGCTTTCTTT.

The V and J genes are TRBV11-2 and TRBJ2-1; TRBD2 matches at 13 bases. The CDR3 is 16 residues long. V lost 5 bases, J lost 8 bases, and 9 bases stayed unmatched. The germline V gene encodes CDR1 SGHAT and CDR2 FQNNGV. The DNA of the CDR3 is TGTGCCAGCAGCCCGATCGGGACTAGCGGGGTCGATGAGCAGTTCTTC. This sequence encodes CASSPIGTSGVDEQFF.

This clone was recorded once. The chain joins TRBV9 to TRBJ1-1; 9 bases agree with TRBD1. The ends lost 4 bases at V and 1 base at J; junction bases unmatched: 14. Germline CDR1 reads SGDLS; CDR2 reads YYNGEE. CDR3 length: 18 residues. This CDR3 reads CASSFRPAGQGWNTEAFF. The CDR3 coding sequence is TGTGCCAGCAGCTTCCGCCCGGCGGGACAGGGCTGGAACACTGAAGCTTTCTTT.

This chain joins TRBV7-2 and TRBJ2-1, with TRBD1 as a possible D gene (5 bases). Looked up from germline, CDR1 is SGHTA and CDR2 is FQGNSA. The CDR3 contains 14 residues. The V and J ends lost 1 base and 5 bases respectively, with 9 bases between them. The CDR3 DNA reads as TGTGCCAGCAGCTTAGGGGCAGGGAACAATGAGCAGTTCTTC. Translated, it gives CASSLGAGNNEQFF.

DNA for the CDR3: TGTGCCAGCAGTGAAACCGGGCCAGGGTTTAATTCACCCCTCCACTTT. It translates to CASSETGPGFNSPLHF. The chain has TRBV2 and TRBJ1-6; possible D gene TRBD1, 5 bases. This CDR3 is built from 16 residues. The germline CDR1 and CDR2 sequences are SNHLY and FYNNEI. V was cut by 2 bases and J by 6 bases, with 14 bases left in between.

This rearrangement joins TRBV11-3 to TRBJ2-3, with TRBD2 matching over 10 bases. J was trimmed by 8 bases and V by 5 bases; bases with no gene match: 7. The CDR3 has 14 amino acids. Germline V gene sequence: CDR1 SGHNT, CDR2 YENEEA. The CDR3 DNA reads as TGTGCCAGCAGCGCCGGGACTAGCGATGGTACGCAGTATTTT. It encodes CASSAGTSDGTQYF.

In nucleotides, the CDR3 is TGTGCCAGCAGCCCCCACCGGTATAATTCACCCCTCCACTTT. It codes for CASSPHRYNSPLHF. The J gene is TRBJ1-6, the V gene TRBV7-2; D gene uncertain. Germline V gives CDR1 SGHTA, CDR2 FQGNSA. Deletions cut 5 bases from V and 4 bases from J, with 9 bases between. The CDR3 runs 14 residues.

The chain employs TRBV2 and TRBJ1-1, with TRBD1 identical over 9 bases. V was pared by 2 bases and J by 2 bases, with 3 bases of the junction left unmatched. This CDR3 contains 15 residues. Looked up from germline, CDR1 is SNHLY and CDR2 is FYNNEI. The CDR3 DNA reads as TGTGCCAGCAGTGAAATGGACAGGGGCAACACTGAAGCTTTCTTT. Translation: CASSEMDRGNTEAFF.

The J gene is TRBJ2-1, the V gene TRBV13; 9 bases agree with TRBD1. Germline V CDR1 and CDR2: PRHDT, FYEKMQ (reference sequence). J was trimmed by 1 base and V by 5 bases; bases with no gene match: 9. CDR3 length: 17 residues. The CDR3 here is CASSGRDRGASYNEQFF. CDR3 sequence (DNA): TGTGCCAGCAGCGGTAGAGACAGGGGGGCTTCCTACAATGAGCAGTTCTTC.

This clone occurred once. V is TRBV7-2 and J is TRBJ2-1; 11 nucleotides match TRBD1. The CDR3 runs to 16 residues. CDR1 and CDR2 from the germline V gene are SGHTA and FQGNSA. The J segment lost 7 bases and the V segment lost 5 bases, leaving 10 bases of the junction unmatched. As DNA, the CDR3 is TGTGCCAGCAGCCGGACCGGGACAGGGGGGGTAAATGAGCAGTTCTTC. This encodes CASSRTGTGGVNEQFF.

In its sample, this clone was seen a few times. The V gene is TRBV11-3, the J gene TRBJ2-1, with D perhaps TRBD2 (5 bases). The CDR3 is 15 amino acids. Trimming cost V 1 base and J 0 bases, with 7 bases left between them. In germline, CDR1 is SGHNT, CDR2 YENEEA. CDR3 DNA sequence: TGTGCCAGCAGCTTAGGGGAGAGCTCCTACAATGAGCAGTTCTTC. This encodes CASSLGESSYNEQFF. Complete variable domain (other parts from reference TRBV11-3 and TRBJ2-1): EAGVVQSPRYKIIEKKQPVAFWCNPISGHNTLYWYLQNLGQGPELLIRYENEEAVDDSQLPKDRFSAERLKGVDSTLKIQPAELGDSAVYLCASSLGESSYNEQFFGPGTRLTVL.

This clone was counted a few times. The chain has TRBV5-4 and TRBJ2-3, with 9 bases that match TRBD2. CDR1 SGHNT and CDR2 YYREEE come from the germline V gene (reference sequence). The V segment lost 7 bases and the J segment 6 bases; nucleotides outside the gene matches: 15. The CDR3 totals 16 residues. The CDR3 DNA sequence: TGTGCCAGCTTCGATGTCCTGCGGGAGGGCCCTGATACGCAGTATTTT. This sequence encodes CASFDVLREGPDTQYF.

The chain couples TRBV28 to TRBJ1-4; 8 bases match TRBD1. The CDR3 extends over 14 amino acids. Germline V gives CDR1 MDHEN, CDR2 SYDVKM. With V trimmed by 5 bases and J by 3 bases, 2 bases remained unmatched. The DNA for the CDR3 is TGTGCCAGCAGTCCGGGACAGGCTAATGAAAAACTGTTTTTT. Residues: CASSPGQANEKLFF.

The chain links TRBV4-2 to TRBJ2-7; no clear D gene. CDR1 and CDR2 from the germline V gene are LGHNA and YNFKEQ. CDR3 length equals 16 residues. Trimming took off 2 bases at V and 3 bases at J, with 17 bases between the two ends. The CDR3 DNA sequence: TGTGCCAGCAGCCAATCTCTTAGCAATGCTCTCTACGAGCAGTACTTC. Its translation: CASSQSLSNALYEQYF.

The CDR3 loop reads CASSSIPGGYNEQFF. The CDR3 DNA reads as TGTGCCAGCAGTTCCATACCCGGGGGCTACAATGAGCAGTTCTTC. The chain couples TRBV6-6 to TRBJ2-1, with D tentatively TRBD2 (6 bases). V gave up 4 bases and J gave up 3 bases, with 13 bases separating them. Germline CDR1 and CDR2: MNHNY and SVGAGI (reference sequence). The CDR3 has 15 residues.

V usage is TRBV6-5 and J usage is TRBJ1-2; 7 nucleotides align to TRBD1. J gave up 4 bases and V 0 bases, and 8 bases lay outside the gene matches. CDR1 and CDR2 from the germline V gene are MNHEY and SVGAGI. There are 16 residues in the CDR3. The CDR3 is CASSYSWGSGGYGYTF. CDR3 in DNA: TGTGCCAGCAGTTACTCCTGGGGTTCAGGGGGCTATGGCTACACCTTC.

The chain is built from TRBV28 and TRBJ2-7, with a tentative D call TRBD2 (5 bases). Trimming pared 4 bases from V and 2 bases from J, leaving 24 bases between. The CDR3 contains 18 residues. CDR1 MDHEN and CDR2 SYDVKM come from the germline V gene. The CDR3 nucleotides read TGTGCCAGCAGTTGTTATGTGAGCTACGGGATGCTTACCTACGAGCAGTACTTC. Its translation is CASSCYVSYGMLTYEQYF.

The chain has TRBV4-3 and TRBJ2-5; 9 bases map to TRBD1. Per germline, CDR1 LGHNA and CDR2 YSLEER. V was clipped by 4 bases and J by 3 bases; unmatched bases: 3. The CDR3 sequence is 14 residues long. CDR3 bases: TGCGCCAGCAGCCCCCGGACAGGGGAAGAGACCCAGTACTTC. Its protein is CASSPRTGEETQYF.

In its sample, this clone was seen once. The chain employs TRBV19 and TRBJ2-3, with 8 bases identical to TRBD1. V gave up 5 bases and J gave up 4 bases; unmatched junction bases: 8. The CDR3 runs 15 residues. Germline V gene sequence: CDR1 LNHDA, CDR2 SQIVND (reference sequence). The CDR3 loop is CASSPGTGLADTQYF. CDR3 bases: TGTGCCAGTAGTCCTGGGACAGGCTTGGCAGATACGCAGTATTTT.

The chain carries TRBV5-4 and TRBJ2-7; TRBD1 matches at 10 bases. V gave up 2 bases and J gave up 6 bases; unmatched junction bases: 5. Germline loops: CDR1 SGHNT, CDR2 YYREEE (reference sequence). The CDR3 has 14 amino acids. CDR3 amino acids: CASSLGQGVTEQYF. CDR3 bases: TGTGCCAGCAGCTTAGGACAGGGGGTCACCGAGCAGTACTTC.

The rearrangement links TRBV9 to TRBJ2-2; 13 bases map to TRBD2. Germline V gene sequence: CDR1 SGDLS, CDR2 YYNGEE. V lost 8 bases and J lost 7; bases outside the gene matches: 11. There are 16 residues in the CDR3. The CDR3 is CASSGGTSGVNGELFF. CDR3 DNA: TGTGCCAGTTCCGGCGGGACTAGCGGGGTTAACGGGGAGCTGTTTTTT.

The V gene is TRBV4-3, the J gene TRBJ2-2; 7 bases line up with TRBD2. The CDR3 length is 17 residues. The germline gives CDR1 LGHNA, CDR2 YSLEER. V was clipped by 0 bases and J by 0 bases; unmatched bases: 4. The CDR3 DNA is TGCGCCAGCAGCCAAGAGCCTAGCGGTTCGAACACCGGGGAGCTGTTTTTT. It yields the protein CASSQEPSGSNTGELFF.

The CDR3 spells CASTRRGDDYEQYF. Written as DNA, the CDR3 is TGTGCCAGCACCAGAAGAGGTGACGACTACGAGCAGTACTTC. The chain joins TRBV7-2 to TRBJ2-7; D remains unclear. Trimming took 7 bases from V and 3 from J, leaving 16 bases between them. This CDR3 has 14 residues. In germline, CDR1 is SGHTA, CDR2 FQGNSA.